The 27 T cell receptor beta chains given below trace back to one sample, sequenced in a study of blood T cell repertoires in COVID-19. TCRdb keeps only in-frame clones here, not all; method: immunoSEQ multiplex PCR. The sample holds around 200,000 clones; 85% are singletons and the top ten take around 20%. Sequenced input: PBMCs or T cells enriched from blood (not recorded which). These receptors were collected from a man between 40 and 49 years old who had recovered from COVID-19.

The J gene is TRBJ1-4, the V gene TRBV5-4, with 8 positions matching TRBD1. CDR1 and CDR2 (germline): SGHNT, YYREEE (reference sequence). The CDR3 consists of 15 residues. Trimming at V came to 4 bases and at J to 8 bases, leaving 10 bases not matched to a gene. CDR3 loop: CASSRETGESEKLFF. The DNA for the CDR3 is TGTGCCAGCAGCCGGGAGACAGGGGAGTCCGAAAAACTGTTTTTT.

The CDR3 is CASSLWQGHRFF. CDR3 DNA sequence: TGTGCCAGCAGTTTATGGCAGGGTCATCGGTTCTTC. This rearrangement joins TRBV12-3 or TRBV12-4 to TRBJ2-1, with a tentative D call TRBD1 (5 bases). Trimming cost V 2 bases and J 15 bases, with 14 bases left between them. The CDR3 totals 12 residues.

The chain has TRBV24-1 and TRBJ2-7; 10 nucleotides line up with TRBD1. V shed 5 bases, J shed 5 bases, and the junction held 5 bases outside the gene matches. The CDR3 is 14 residues long. Germline V CDR1 and CDR2: KGHDR, SFDVKD. For the CDR3, the DNA is TGTGCCACCAGTGCGGGACAGGGGTTCAACGAGCAGTACTTC. Translated: CATSAGQGFNEQYF.

The chain carries TRBV5-1 and TRBJ2-7; D possibly corresponds to TRBD1 (6 bases). The germline V gene has CDR1 SGHRS and CDR2 YFSETQ. Trimming removed 2 bases at V and 0 bases at J, with 9 bases between. CDR3 length equals 14 residues. The CDR3: CASSFRTDSYEQYF. The CDR3 DNA reads as TGCGCCAGCAGCTTCCGGACAGACTCCTACGAGCAGTACTTC. Filled out from reference TRBV5-1 and TRBJ2-7, the complete variable domain reads KAGVTQTPRYLIKTRGQQVTLSCSPISGHRSVSWYQQTPGQGLQFLFEYFSETQRNKGNFPGRFSGRQFSNSRSEMNVSTLELGDSALYLCASSFRTDSYEQYFGPGTRLTVT.

This chain links TRBV6-5 with TRBJ2-5, with TRBD2 matching 13 bases. V dropped 6 bases and J dropped 5; count of bases not matched to a gene: 3. This CDR3 has 14 residues. The germline CDR1 and CDR2 sequences are MNHEY and SVGAGI. DNA of the CDR3: TGTGCCAGCAGAAGGACTAGCGGGAGTGAGACCCAGTACTTC. It translates to CASRRTSGSETQYF.

The chain carries TRBV4-1 and TRBJ1-1; 12 bases map to TRBD1. From germline, CDR1 is MGHRA and CDR2 YSYEKL. V was clipped by 4 bases and J by 3 bases; unmatched bases: 15. The CDR3 loop spans 19 amino acids. The CDR3 DNA follows: TGCGCCAGCAGCCCGAAGTCCGGGACAGGGGGCGGATTAGACACTGAAGCTTTCTTT. This codes for CASSPKSGTGGGLDTEAFF.

This clone has more than one count but fewer than ten. The V call is TRBV19, the J call TRBJ1-2; D not resolved. Germline V gives CDR1 LNHDA, CDR2 SQIVND (reference sequence). This CDR3 contains 14 residues. Deletions cut 6 bases from V and 7 bases from J, with 18 bases between. The chain's CDR3 is CASSTVDRASGYTF. In DNA form, the CDR3 reads TGTGCCAGTAGCACCGTTGACCGAGCGAGTGGCTACACCTTC.

The V and J genes are TRBV7-9 and TRBJ2-1; the match to TRBD1 covers 9 bases. This CDR3 contains 15 residues. Germline-derived CDR1 and CDR2 are SEHNR and FQNEAQ (reference sequence). With V trimmed by 4 bases and J by 7 bases, 8 bases remained unmatched. Here the CDR3 reads CASSYTGTGRNEQFF. The CDR3 DNA reads as TGTGCCAGCAGCTACACCGGGACAGGGAGGAATGAGCAGTTCTTC.

The chain carries TRBV2 and TRBJ2-1, with 8 bases that match TRBD2. The CDR3 length is 18 residues. The V segment lost 5 bases and the J segment 0 bases; nucleotides outside the gene matches: 12. Germline assignment: CDR1 SNHLY and CDR2 FYNNEI. The CDR3 nucleotides read TGTGCCAGCAGTAGAGCGGGAGTCGGGAAAAGCTCCTACAATGAGCAGTTCTTC. Translation: CASSRAGVGKSSYNEQFF. The variable domain in full, completed from reference TRBV2 and TRBJ2-1, reads EPEVTQTPSHQVTQMGQEVILRCVPISNHLYFYWYRQILGQKVEFLVSFYNNEISEKSEIFDDQFSVERPDGSNFTLKIRSTKLEDSAMYFCASSRAGVGKSSYNEQFFGPGTRLTVL.

The chain uses TRBV28 and TRBJ2-1, with TRBD1 identical over 10 bases. Germline V CDR1 and CDR2: MDHEN, SYDVKM. The V and J ends lost 3 bases and 8 bases, in that order; junction bases with no gene match: 13. CDR3 length: 17 residues. DNA of the CDR3: TGTGCCAGCAGTTTTTGGACCGGGACAGGGGAAGTCGATGAGCAGTTCTTC. It encodes CASSFWTGTGEVDEQFF.

The rearrangement uses TRBV14 and TRBJ2-1; 9 nucleotides agree with TRBD1. The trim removed 4 bases at V and 2 bases at J, leaving 6 bases unmatched. This CDR3 has 16 residues. Germline V gene data show CDR1 as SGHDN and CDR2 as FVKESK. CDR3 residues: CASSRLGTGPYNEQFF. Written as DNA, the CDR3 is TGTGCCAGCAGCCGACTTGGGACAGGGCCCTACAATGAGCAGTTCTTC.

This clone appeared once. This chain connects TRBV11-1 to TRBJ2-7, with a possible D match to TRBD1 (7 bases). The germline V and J ends were trimmed by 5 bases and 2 bases, with 16 bases remaining between them. CDR1 and CDR2 from the germline V gene are SGHAT and FQDESV (reference sequence). CDR3 length equals 15 residues. The DNA of the CDR3 is TGTGCCAGCAGCGAGACTGCGGGACAGACCTACGAGCAGTACTTC. Its translation: CASSETAGQTYEQYF.

A single count supports this clone. The chain has TRBV6-5 and TRBJ1-5; no definite D call. The V end lost 10 bases, the J end lost 3 bases, and 16 bases lay between the germline ends. This CDR3 is 14 amino acids long. The germline V gene has CDR1 MNHEY and CDR2 SVGAGI. CDR3 sequence reads: CAITAVSNNQPQHF. The CDR3 nucleotides are TGTGCCATAACAGCGGTATCAAACAATCAGCCCCAGCATTTT.

The chain is built from TRBV7-2 and TRBJ2-5; 8 nucleotides agree with TRBD2. Germline CDR1 reads SGHTA; CDR2 reads FQGNSA. With V trimmed by 0 bases and J by 1 base, 4 bases remained unmatched. The CDR3 has 16 residues. CDR3 sequence: CASSLAYAGGQETQYF. The CDR3 DNA is TGTGCCAGCAGCTTAGCGTACGCGGGGGGCCAAGAGACCCAGTACTTC.

The chain uses TRBV4-2 and TRBJ2-3; 9 bases fit TRBD2. CDR1 and CDR2 from the germline V gene are LGHNA and YNFKEQ. After removal of 1 base from V and 3 bases from J, the junction contained 11 bases not matched to a gene. CDR3 length: 18 residues. CDR3 in DNA: TGTGCCAGCAGCCAAGTTGCTTACAGCAGCGGGGGGACAGATACGCAGTATTTT. Translation gives CASSQVAYSSGGTDTQYF.

The V and J genes are TRBV7-2 and TRBJ2-2; 13 bases line up with TRBD2. V lost 5 bases to trimming and J lost 5 bases; unmatched junction nucleotides: 2. Germline V CDR1 and CDR2: SGHTA, FQGNSA. There are 15 residues in the CDR3. CDR3 DNA: TGTGCCAGCAGCCAGGGACTAGCGGGGACCGGGGAGCTGTTTTTT. Protein product: CASSQGLAGTGELFF.

Only one count was recorded for this clone. The rearrangement joins TRBV3-1 (or the pseudogene TRBV3-2) to TRBJ1-2; perhaps TRBD1 as D (5 bases). Germline lookup yields CDR1 LGHDT and CDR2 YNNKEL (reference sequence). CDR3 length equals 14 residues. V dropped 0 bases and J dropped 5 bases, with 10 bases sitting between them. The CDR3 DNA is TGTGCCAGCAGCCAAGATTGGGCAGGGTATGGCTACACCTTC. The encoded protein is CASSQDWAGYGYTF.

This clone appeared a single time. The rearrangement joins TRBV7-9 to TRBJ2-7, with D possibly being TRBD2 (5 bases). There are 14 residues in the CDR3. Germline CDR1 and CDR2: SEHNR and FQNEAQ (reference sequence). V lost 5 bases and J lost 5, with 16 bases in between. CDR3 sequence: CASSGGGLLDEQYF. DNA for the CDR3: TGTGCCAGCAGCGGAGGCGGCCTACTCGACGAGCAGTACTTC.

This rearrangement joins TRBV5-5 to TRBJ1-6, with a tentative D call TRBD1 (5 bases). The CDR3 length is 14 residues. V was pared by 2 bases and J by 5 bases, with 8 bases between. Germline lookup yields CDR1 SGHKS and CDR2 YYEKEE (reference sequence). The CDR3 region has the DNA TGTGCCAGCAGCTTATTACAGGATAATTCACCCCTCCACTTT. This translates into CASSLLQDNSPLHF.

This clone was observed once. The V and J genes are TRBV18 and TRBJ1-1; D perhaps matches TRBD1 (5 bases). The V and J ends lost 3 bases and 1 base respectively, with 12 bases between them. Germline lookup yields CDR1 KGHSH and CDR2 LQKENI. CDR3 size: 15 residues. This CDR3 is CASSPNQGQNTEAFF. In DNA, the CDR3 is TGTGCCAGCTCACCTAATCAAGGACAGAACACTGAAGCTTTCTTT.

This chain links TRBV10-3 with TRBJ2-7; 7 bases are a match to TRBD1. Germline-derived CDR1 and CDR2 are ENHRY and SYGVKD. Losses at the gene ends were 7 bases for V and 7 bases for J; bases not matched to a gene: 7. CDR3 length: 12 amino acids. The chain's CDR3 is CAIMTGKEEQYF. CDR3 coding DNA: TGTGCCATCATGACAGGGAAGGAGGAGCAGTACTTC.

The chain is built from TRBV19 and TRBJ1-1; TRBD1 agrees at 8 bases. Germline CDR1 LNHDA, CDR2 SQIVND (reference sequence). This CDR3 is 14 amino acids long. The junction had 7 bases not matched to a gene; V was cut back by 5 bases and J by 5 bases. CDR3 in amino acids: CASSEGQGETEAFF. The CDR3 region has the DNA TGTGCCAGTAGTGAAGGACAGGGAGAAACTGAAGCTTTCTTT.

The CDR3 reads CASLFFTGEAFF. The CDR3 nucleotides are TGTGCCAGTCTATTTTTTACGGGTGAAGCTTTCTTT. The chain is built from TRBV6-5 and TRBJ1-1; D gene ambiguous. CDR1 is MNHEY and CDR2 is SVGAGI in the germline V gene. The CDR3 is 12 amino acids. Trimming removed 9 bases from V and 7 bases from J, with 15 bases in between.

Of note for this clone: The sample contains more than one DNA sequence encoding this CDR3. V gene TRBV24-1 combines with J gene TRBJ2-7, with a possible D match to TRBD1 (6 bases). Per germline, CDR1 KGHDR and CDR2 SFDVKD. The CDR3 extends over 12 amino acids. Trimming took 3 bases from V and 4 from J, leaving 6 bases between them. CDR3 in amino acids: CATSDQGYEQYF. Written as DNA, the CDR3 is TGTGCCACCAGTGATCAGGGGTACGAGCAGTACTTC.

This clone was seen many times. This chain uses TRBV5-4 with TRBJ2-7; no definite D call. Germline-derived CDR1 and CDR2 are SGHNT and YYREEE (reference sequence). The CDR3 is 13 residues long. The V and J ends lost 0 bases and 3 bases respectively, with 7 bases between them. Here the CDR3 reads CASSLDQNYEQYF. CDR3 sequence (DNA): TGTGCCAGCAGCTTGGACCAGAACTACGAGCAGTACTTC.

This chain uses TRBV2 with TRBJ1-6; 9 bases agree with TRBD1. J gave up 9 bases and V 6 bases, and 15 bases lay outside the gene matches. The CDR3 covers 17 residues. From germline, CDR1 is SNHLY and CDR2 FYNNEI. For the CDR3, the DNA is TGTGCCAGCAGGCCCTCGGTTAACAGGGGGCCAGGTTCACCCCTCCACTTT. Residues: CASRPSVNRGPGSPLHF.

This sequence joins TRBV2 and TRBJ2-2; TRBD1 agrees at 7 bases. The CDR3 is 15 amino acids. Germline V lookup: CDR1 SNHLY, CDR2 FYNNEI. After removal of 0 bases from V and 7 bases from J, the junction contained 5 bases not matched to a gene. The DNA for the CDR3 is TGTGCCAGCAGTGAAGCGCTTCAGGGGGTCGGGGAGCTGTTTTTT. Its protein product is CASSEALQGVGELFF.